Each of the 3 T cell receptor beta chains below was sequenced from the same sample in a study of cytotoxic CD8 clonotypes in ibrutinib-treated CLL. The data were produced by immunoSEQ multiplex PCR, yet TCRdb's version contains in-frame clones alone and is incomplete. The table shows roughly 180,000 clones, with around 80% occurring only once. Sequenced material: PBMCs, taken after 24 months of ibrutinib treatment. These receptors were taken from a human donor with chronic lymphocytic leukemia.

The rearrangement links TRBV11-3 to TRBJ2-1; D call uncertain. The germline CDR1 and CDR2 sequences are SGHNT and YENEEA. Deletions cut 2 bases from V and 0 bases from J, with 14 bases between. CDR3 size: 17 residues. Here the CDR3 reads CASSLRTGPFSYNEQFF. CDR3 coding DNA: TGTGCCAGCAGCTTACGTACCGGTCCCTTCTCCTACAATGAGCAGTTCTTC.

The rearrangement links TRBV4-1 to TRBJ2-3; 7 positions match TRBD2. After removal of 3 bases from V and 6 bases from J, the junction contained 15 bases not matched to a gene. This CDR3 comprises 17 residues. Germline V gene sequence: CDR1 MGHRA, CDR2 YSYEKL. CDR3 sequence: CASSHTASGSYLDTQYF. The CDR3 DNA reads TGCGCCAGCAGCCACACCGCTAGCGGATCTTATTTGGATACGCAGTATTTT.

The V gene is TRBV19, the J gene TRBJ2-4; TRBD1 might be the D (6 bases). Germline V gene sequence: CDR1 LNHDA, CDR2 SQIVND (reference sequence). V lost 7 bases to trimming and J lost 0 bases, with 28 bases between them. The CDR3 sequence is 20 residues long. DNA of the CDR3: TGTGCCAGTACCCCAAGGAGAGGGGGAGTATTTCTATTAGCCAAAAACATTCAGTACTTC. Encoded protein: CASTPRRGGVFLLAKNIQYF.